These 24 T cell receptor beta chains share one sample of origin, sequenced in a study. TCRdb reprocessed the 5' RACE reads with MiXCR, giving one entry per CDR3 protein. The sample yields 55,000 to 70,000 distinct CDR3 sequences, around 28% seen once. The specimen was tumor-infiltrating memory CD4+ T cells sorted from the breast tumor. Subset: memory CD4+ T cells, CD4+CD45RO+CD25-. The receptors derive from a female donor with breast cancer.

This clonotype came up a few times. The J gene is TRBJ1-6, the V gene TRBV6-1; D gene unclear. This CDR3 is 12 amino acids long. Germline CDR1 and CDR2: MNHNS and SASEGT. Trimming took 0 bases from V and 10 from J, leaving 4 bases between them. The CDR3 nucleotides are TGTGCCAGCAGTGAAGCTGGGTCACCCCTCCACTTT. As protein: CASSEAGSPLHF.

This clonotype occurred a few times. The chain has TRBV29-1 and TRBJ2-1, with 12 nucleotides matching TRBD2. Germline values: CDR1 SQVTM, CDR2 ANQGSEA. The CDR3 loop spans 15 amino acids. Unmatched junction bases numbered 12, after V lost 6 bases and J lost 9 bases. The CDR3 loop is CSVGLTSGSGGEQFF. The CDR3 region has the DNA TGCAGCGTCGGATTGACTAGCGGGAGCGGGGGTGAGCAGTTCTTC.

V usage is TRBV2 and J usage is TRBJ1-2, with unresolved D. There are 11 residues in the CDR3. Germline V gene sequence: CDR1 SNHLY, CDR2 FYNNEI. The V and J ends lost 4 bases and 4 bases respectively, with 4 bases between them. CDR3 coding DNA: TGTGCCAGCAGTGTGTCCTATGGCTACACCTTC. This codes for CASSVSYGYTF.

This clonotype showed up just a few times. The CDR3 loop reads CASSLVYSNQPQHF. The CDR3 bases are TGTGCCAGCAGTCTGGTTTATAGCAATCAGCCCCAGCATTTT. The chain couples TRBV6-2 or TRBV6-3 to TRBJ1-5; no firm D call. The CDR3 has 14 residues. Germline CDR1 is MNHEY and CDR2 is SVGEGT. With 5 bases removed from V and 0 bases from J, the gap between germline ends came to 8 bases.

This clonotype has a count of ten or more. The rearrangement links TRBV29-1 to TRBJ2-5, with 8 bases aligning to TRBD1. V lost 5 bases, J lost 5 bases, and 7 bases stayed unmatched. The CDR3 loop spans 13 amino acids. CDR1 SQVTM and CDR2 ANQGSEA come from the germline V gene. The CDR3 protein is CSVTQGAWETQYF. The CDR3 DNA reads TGCAGCGTTACTCAGGGGGCTTGGGAGACCCAGTACTTC.

This clonotype was counted ten times or more. The chain uses TRBV5-1 and TRBJ2-5; D is uncertain. Germline lookup yields CDR1 SGHRS and CDR2 YFSETQ. The CDR3 length is 11 residues. Trimming took off 1 base at V and 5 bases at J, with 3 bases between the two ends. The CDR3 here is CASSLRETQYF. The CDR3, as DNA: TGCGCCAGCAGCTTGAGGGAGACCCAGTACTTC.

J is TRBJ2-6 and V is TRBV12-3 or TRBV12-4; 8 bases agree with TRBD1. The V segment lost 5 bases and the J segment 9 bases; nucleotides outside the gene matches: 9. This CDR3 is built from 15 residues. The CDR3 protein is CASSPGQGWDNVLTF. The CDR3 DNA sequence: TGTGCCAGCAGTCCCGGACAGGGATGGGACAACGTCCTGACTTTC.

This clonotype was picked up a small number of times. The V gene is TRBV20-1, the J gene TRBJ2-3, with unresolved D. The CDR3 sequence is 14 residues long. Germline-derived CDR1 and CDR2 are DFQATT and SNEGSKA (reference sequence). V shed 6 bases and J shed 3 bases, with 16 bases lying between them. DNA of the CDR3: TGCAGTGCCCTACCCCCTAGTAGGACAGATACGCAGTATTTT. Protein sequence: CSALPPSRTDTQYF.

This clonotype was seen only a few times. This chain's CDR3 is CATSRDPAGTLHF. The CDR3 bases are TGTGCCACCAGCAGAGATCCGGCAGGAACCCTCCACTTT. This chain connects TRBV15 to TRBJ1-6; no firm D call. Trimming took 0 bases from V and 14 from J, leaving 11 bases between them. This CDR3 is built from 13 residues. Per the germline V gene, CDR1 is LNHNV and CDR2 is YYDKDF (reference sequence).

This clonotype is medium-sized by share. This rearrangement joins TRBV7-2 to TRBJ2-3; D gene uncertain. The CDR3 is made up of 14 amino acids. Trimming pared 4 bases from V and 6 bases from J, leaving 14 bases between. Germline V lookup: CDR1 SGHTA, CDR2 FQGNSA. CDR3 in amino acids: CASSSILTGDTQYF. The CDR3 DNA sequence: TGTGCCAGCAGCTCTATCTTGACCGGTGATACGCAGTATTTT.

This clonotype was seen just once. This chain connects TRBV5-5 to TRBJ1-2, with a possible D match to TRBD1 (5 bases). The CDR3 length is 13 residues. The germline V and J ends were trimmed by 7 bases and 2 bases, with 12 bases remaining between them. Germline V CDR1 and CDR2: SGHKS, YYEKEE (reference sequence). CDR3 sequence reads: CASHPRGNYGYTF. The CDR3 DNA sequence: TGTGCCAGCCACCCACGGGGCAACTATGGCTACACCTTC.

Note on this clonotype: A much larger clone lies a single base off, so this may be a read error. V and J are TRBV5-1 and TRBJ2-5; D remains unclear. Germline V lookup: CDR1 SGHRS, CDR2 YFSETQ. The CDR3 is made up of 15 amino acids. The V and J ends lost 0 bases and 8 bases respectively, with 17 bases between them. Here the CDR3 reads CASSLDSGQTDTQYF. The CDR3, as DNA: TGCGCCAGCAGCTTGGACTCGGGTCAAACGGATACCCAGTACTTC.

The V and J genes are TRBV28 and TRBJ1-2, with 7 bases that match TRBD1. The junction had 4 bases not matched to a gene; V was cut back by 7 bases and J by 2 bases. The CDR3 spans 13 residues. The germline gives CDR1 MDHEN, CDR2 SYDVKM. The CDR3 bases are TGTGCCAGCACCGACAGGGACAACTATGGCTACACCTTC. This codes for CASTDRDNYGYTF.

This clonotype was seen repeatedly, ten times or more. The chain recombines TRBV9 with TRBJ1-1; D gene uncertain. Germline-derived CDR1 and CDR2 are SGDLS and YYNGEE. This CDR3 has 13 amino acids. Trimming left V 0 bases short and J 1 base short, with 4 bases between. CDR3 sequence reads: CASSVEENTEAFF. As DNA, the CDR3 is TGTGCCAGCAGCGTAGAGGAGAACACTGAAGCTTTCTTT.

This clonotype has ten or more counts. The chain carries TRBV7-2 and TRBJ1-1, with TRBD1 matching 8 bases. Trimming took 5 bases from V and 1 from J; bases not matched to a gene: 6. CDR3 size: 15 residues. The germline gives CDR1 SGHTA, CDR2 FQGNSA. CDR3 in amino acids: CASSPRGTGNTEAFF. The CDR3 nucleotides read TGTGCCAGCAGCCCTCGTGGGACAGGGAACACTGAAGCTTTCTTT.

The chain links TRBV7-9 to TRBJ2-7; D unclear. The germline V gene encodes CDR1 SEHNR and CDR2 FQNEAQ (reference sequence). The CDR3 extends over 11 amino acids. Between the trimmed V and J ends, which lost 6 bases and 7 bases, there was a span of 10 bases. CDR3 bases: TGTGCCAGCAGTCAGAGCCAGGAGCAGTACTTC. Amino acids: CASSQSQEQYF. The variable domain in full, completed from reference TRBV7-9 and TRBJ2-7, reads DTGVSQNPRHKITKRGQNVTFRCDPISEHNRLYWYRQTLGQGPEFLTYFQNEAQLEKSRLLSDRFSAERPKGSFSTLEIQRTEQGDSAMYLCASSQSQEQYFGPGTRLTVT.

This chain links TRBV28 with TRBJ1-4; D is ambiguous. The CDR3 contains 15 residues. V lost 5 bases and J lost 7, with 17 bases in between. The germline gives CDR1 MDHEN, CDR2 SYDVKM. Here the CDR3 DNA reads TGTGCCAGCAGTGTGTCCCGGGGATATAGTGAAAAACTGTTTTTT. Its protein is CASSVSRGYSEKLFF.

This clonotype counts as medium-sized. V is TRBV7-2 and J is TRBJ2-7; D remains unclear. This CDR3 is built from 13 residues. Germline V gene sequence: CDR1 SGHTA, CDR2 FQGNSA. Trimming cost V 4 bases and J 3 bases, with 10 bases left between them. This CDR3 reads CASSSGPNYEQYF. Written as DNA, the CDR3 is TGTGCCAGCAGCTCAGGACCCAACTACGAGCAGTACTTC. The variable domain in full, completed from reference TRBV7-2 and TRBJ2-7, reads GAGVSQSPSNKVTEKGKDVELRCDPISGHTALYWYRQSLGQGLEFLIYFQGNSAPDKSGLPSDRFSAERTGGSVSTLTIQRTQQEDSAVYLCASSSGPNYEQYFGPGTRLTVT.

The chain combines TRBV4-1 with TRBJ1-1; no clear D. The germline V and J ends were trimmed by 4 bases and 2 bases, with 8 bases remaining between them. This CDR3 comprises 13 residues. Per the germline V gene, CDR1 is MGHRA and CDR2 is YSYEKL. CDR3 DNA: TGCGCCAGCAGCCTCACCGATAACACTGAAGCTTTCTTT. Encoded protein: CASSLTDNTEAFF.

The chain is built from TRBV4-3 and TRBJ1-1; no clear D. Germline values: CDR1 LGHNA, CDR2 YSLEER. The CDR3 runs to 12 residues. The germline V and J ends were trimmed by 1 base and 7 bases, with 7 bases remaining between them. CDR3 nucleotide sequence: TGCGCCAGCAGCCAAGTGGGGAGTGAAGCTTTCTTT. Protein sequence: CASSQVGSEAFF.

On this clonotype itself: A junction end diverges from the germline sequence, so it may reflect a read error. V gene TRBV5-1 combines with J gene TRBJ2-7, with TRBD1 matching 10 bases. Germline CDR1 reads SGHRS; CDR2 reads YFSETQ. The CDR3 has 15 residues. The DNA of the CDR3 is TGCGCCGGCAGCTTGTGGGACAGGGGCGTCTACGAGCAGTACTTC. Amino acids: CAGSLWDRGVYEQYF.

The chain uses TRBV6-5 and TRBJ1-5; no reliable D call. The germline V gene encodes CDR1 MNHEY and CDR2 SVGAGI. V gave up 6 bases and J gave up 4 bases, with 13 bases separating them. The CDR3 extends over 14 amino acids. This chain's CDR3 is CASRPREWNQPQHF. Here the CDR3 DNA reads TGTGCCAGCAGGCCGCGAGAGTGGAATCAGCCCCAGCATTTT.

This clonotype was observed a few times. J is TRBJ1-3 and V is TRBV29-1; the D gene is possibly TRBD1 (5 bases). This CDR3 comprises 14 residues. CDR1 is SQVTM, CDR2 ANQGSEA, per germline. Trimming left V 5 bases short and J 0 bases short, with 11 bases between. CDR3 nucleotide sequence: TGCAGCGTTTGGACACCCAGCTCTGGAAACACCATATATTTT. Its protein product is CSVWTPSSGNTIYF. Variable domain in full (rest from reference TRBV29-1 and TRBJ1-3): SAVISQKPSRDICQRGTSLTIQCQVDSQVTMMFWYRQQPGQSLTLIATANQGSEATYESGFVIDKFPISRPNLTFSTLTVSNMSPEDSSIYLCSVWTPSSGNTIYFGEGSWLTVV.

This clonotype was observed a few times. The J gene is TRBJ1-1, the V gene TRBV6-5; TRBD1 agrees at 8 bases. Looked up from germline, CDR1 is MNHEY and CDR2 is SVGAGI. The CDR3 covers 14 residues. J gave up 4 bases and V 8 bases, and 9 bases lay outside the gene matches. The CDR3 here is CASFPGQGSTEAFF. The CDR3 bases are TGTGCCAGCTTCCCCGGACAGGGCAGCACTGAAGCTTTCTTT.